The present T cell receptor (beta chain) was sequenced within a study of blood T cell repertoires in COVID-19 (dated by TCRdb to the early 2020s). For context, the study as a whole: Collaborator samples came from the United States, Italy and Spain and covered acute and convalescent phases of COVID-19. The prospective study material was composed of cDNA or gDNA derived from T cells, B-cell-depleted T cells, or PBMCs. Deeply sampled blood TCRbeta repertoires from subjects exposed to, actively infected with, or recovered from COVID-19 were included in the dataset. A freely available public database, intended as a resource for researchers studying the immune response to SARS-CoV-2, is where the repertoires were released. Samples were obtained from the ongoing ImmuneRACE study (first 160 participants) and from some 1,300 subjects provided by 6 global collaborators. A de-identified subject ID, COVID-19 status, age in years and sex were almost always included in the sample metadata. Where available, HLA class I and class II types were obtained from metadata supplied by the sample provider rather than from assay-based typing. The research as a whole found: The quantity of clinical and demographic metadata differed by source and by participant and was supplied without curation.

TCRbeta CDR3 regions were amplified from genomic DNA using the immunoSEQ Assay, a bias-controlled multiplex PCR. The original methods were these. Within the assay, amplification of reference gene primers was used to estimate how many nucleated cells each sample contained. To quantify the absolute abundance of each unique TCRbeta CDR3 rearrangement, sequence reads were collapsed and filtered. Productive Simpson clonality was computed per sample as the square root of Simpson's diversity index over productive rearrangements. The immuneACCESS repertoire file appears here via TCRdb, limited to in-frame rearrangements. These files lack a portion of the clones; in checked studies, under half of the deficit traces to unresolved V genes, and the cause of the others is not known. That table furnishes V, J and clone size, whereas the DNA furnished D and trimming. The sample table shows some 40,000 clones, and 90% to 95% are seen once. Clones ranked in the top ten supply approximately 15% of the sample.

Each collaborating institution followed its own protocols to collect whole blood in K2EDTA tubes. Collaborator samples were shipped for TCRbeta analysis as frozen whole blood, isolated PBMCs, or DNA extracted from either sample type. Concerning this clone: Its antigen has not been determined. Per-nucleotide qualities are absent, and no much larger clonotype sits a single base away.

This clonotype was sampled from a woman aged 25 to 39 in a cohort sampled during active COVID-19. The sequencing sample was made of peripheral blood.

The nucleotides are TGCGCCAGCAGCTCGGGACTGGACTTGGGGTCTGCCCTTACGGGGCAGTTCTTC. Its coded protein is CASSSGLDLGSALTGQFF. The chain is encoded by TRBV5-1 joined to TRBJ2-1, and the D gene may be TRBD2, 6 bases matching. The CDR3 starts with the cysteine, ends with the phenylalanine, and has 18 residues. Of all the DNA, just the CDR3 is kept, 54 bases in frame from base 1. V lost 3 bases and J lost 12 bases; the stretch between them is 31 bases long. Per the germline V gene, SGHRS is the CDR1 and YFSETQ is the CDR2.